Below, 21 T cell receptor beta chains from the same sample are listed, as sequenced in a study of CD8 T cells in ankylosing spondylitis. MiXCR, run by TCRdb on the 5' RACE reads, gives a single entry per CDR3 protein. The data contain 250,000 to 350,000 distinct CDR3 sequences, around 20% of them singletons. The sample was blood, either unsorted or a sorted T cell fraction (not recorded which). These receptors were collected from a male donor with ankylosing spondylitis or in good health (not recorded which).

The table lists this clonotype with a few counts. The chain employs TRBV12-3 or TRBV12-4 and TRBJ2-7, with 9 bases lining up with TRBD1. The J segment lost 6 bases and the V segment lost 3 bases, leaving 12 bases of the junction unmatched. The CDR3 extends over 16 amino acids. In DNA, the CDR3 is TGTGCCAGCAGTTTGCCCCAACAGGGGGCCTCGTGCGAGCAGTACGTC. This sequence encodes CASSLPQQGASCEQYV.

V gene TRBV3-1 combines with J gene TRBJ1-5, with D unresolved. The CDR3 totals 12 residues. Germline V gene sequence: CDR1 LGHDT, CDR2 YNNKEL (reference sequence). V lost 1 base and J lost 6, with 4 bases in between. CDR3 sequence (DNA): TGTGCCAGCAGCCAAGTGGGTCAGCCCCAGCATTTT. This codes for CASSQVGQPQHF.

In its sample, this clonotype was seen a few times. The genes are TRBV10-3 and TRBJ2-5; 11 bases align to TRBD2. V shed 3 bases and J 2 bases; nucleotides not matched to a gene: 5. This CDR3 is built from 16 residues. Per the germline V gene, CDR1 is ENHRY and CDR2 is SYGVKD. The CDR3, as DNA: TGTGCCATCAGTGAAGGTCTAGCGGGGGGACAAGAGACCCAGTACTTC. Residues: CAISEGLAGGQETQYF.

A few counts support this clonotype. The rearrangement uses TRBV15 and TRBJ2-7, with D tentatively TRBD1 or TRBD2 (5 bases each). Germline loops: CDR1 LNHNV, CDR2 YYDKDF (reference sequence). The CDR3 extends over 14 amino acids. With 3 bases removed from V and 2 bases from J, the gap between germline ends came to 11 bases. As DNA, the CDR3 is TGTGCCACCAGCAGGGTGGGGGAACCCTACGAGCAGTACGTC. Its protein is CATSRVGEPYEQYV.

This clonotype was seen a handful of times. The J gene is TRBJ2-3, the V gene TRBV5-5; D gene uncertain. From germline, CDR1 is SGHKS and CDR2 YYEKEE (reference sequence). The V gene lost 0 bases and the J gene lost 5 bases, with 7 bases spanning the gap. The CDR3 is made up of 13 amino acids. For the CDR3, the DNA is TGTGCCAGCAGCTTGGTAGTTGTAGATACGCAGTATTTT. Amino acids: CASSLVVVDTQYF.

This clonotype was recorded many times. A read error may produce the germline difference seen at one junction end. V gene TRBV27 combines with J gene TRBJ2-3; D could derive from TRBD1 or TRBD2 (6 bases each). CDR3 length: 12 amino acids. CDR1 and CDR2 from the germline V gene are MNHEY and SMNVEV (reference sequence). CDR3 in DNA: TGTGCCAGCAGTTTAGGGGGGCCCGCTCCCCATTTT. Translating it yields CASSLGGPAPHF.

V and J are TRBV11-2 and TRBJ2-1, with TRBD2 matching 8 bases. V trimming: 2 bases; J trimming: 8 bases; junction bases outside the gene matches: 8. The CDR3 loop spans 15 amino acids. Germline V gene data show CDR1 as SGHAT and CDR2 as FQNNGV. The CDR3 sequence is CASSLLSGGAYEQFF. The CDR3 bases are TGTGCCAGCAGCTTACTTTCGGGAGGGGCTTATGAGCAGTTCTTC.

In the case of this clonotype: This may arise from a read error, as a much more abundant clone is one base away. This chain uses TRBV27 with TRBJ1-4; TRBD1 aligns across 8 bases. The CDR3 extends over 14 amino acids. The germline gives CDR1 MNHEY, CDR2 SMNVEV (reference sequence). The CDR3 region is CASSLYRGVETLFF. The CDR3 nucleotides read TGTGCCAGCAGTTTATACAGGGGGGTTGAAACACTGTTTTTT.

There are a few counts of this clonotype. The V and J genes are TRBV3-1 and TRBJ1-1, with D possibly matching TRBD1 (6 bases). CDR1 is LGHDT and CDR2 is YNNKEL in the germline V gene (reference sequence). V gave up 1 base and J gave up 10 bases, with 19 bases separating them. The CDR3 spans 15 residues. The CDR3 nucleotides read TGTGCCAGCAGCCAAGGGGGGACACCGACCCTCGGAGCTTTCTTT. Translation gives CASSQGGTPTLGAFF.

The chain joins TRBV18 to TRBJ2-7; 7 bases agree with TRBD1. V lost 3 bases and J lost 2; bases outside the gene matches: 1. The CDR3 is 13 amino acids. Per the germline V gene, CDR1 is KGHSH and CDR2 is LQKENI. This CDR3 is CASSPGTAYEQYV. CDR3 sequence (DNA): TGTGCCAGCTCACCGGGGACAGCCTACGAGCAGTACGTC.

The table lists this clonotype with many counts. V and J are TRBV20-1 and TRBJ2-1; 11 bases map to TRBD2. Trimming at V came to 4 bases and at J to 7 bases, leaving 3 bases not matched to a gene. The length of the CDR3 is 13 residues. Germline-derived CDR1 and CDR2 are DFQATT and SNEGSKA (reference sequence). The CDR3 DNA sequence: TGCAGTGCTAAACTAGCGGGAGTGAATGAGCAGTTCTTC. This sequence encodes CSAKLAGVNEQFF.

This clonotype was recorded a few times. CDR3 residues: CSASLTGNQPQHF. CDR3 DNA: TGCAGTGCTAGCCTCACCGGGAATCAGCCCCAGCATTTT. The chain uses TRBV20-1 and TRBJ1-5; D not resolved. V shed 3 bases and J shed 4 bases, with 10 bases lying between them. Per the germline V gene, CDR1 is DFQATT and CDR2 is SNEGSKA (reference sequence). The CDR3 has 13 amino acids.

This clonotype was observed a handful of times. The chain employs TRBV5-1 and TRBJ1-1; D unresolved. The CDR3 totals 14 residues. From germline, CDR1 is SGHRS and CDR2 YFSETQ. Trimming removed 5 bases from V and 1 base from J, with 12 bases in between. CDR3 residues: CASREITANTEAFF. The CDR3 DNA reads as TGCGCCAGCAGAGAAATAACCGCGAACACTGAAGCTTTCTTT.

V and J are TRBV20-1 and TRBJ1-2; no reliable D call. The CDR3 is made up of 11 amino acids. With 3 bases removed from V and 7 bases from J, the gap between germline ends came to 9 bases. Germline V gives CDR1 DFQATT, CDR2 SNEGSKA (reference sequence). The CDR3 loop reads CSASPGVGYTF. DNA of the CDR3: TGCAGTGCTAGCCCCGGGGTTGGCTACACCTTC.

In its sample, this clonotype was seen a few times. The chain uses TRBV15 and TRBJ1-1; D uncertain. This CDR3 comprises 14 residues. Germline assignment: CDR1 LNHNV and CDR2 YYDKDF (reference sequence). Trimming stripped 0 bases from V and 0 bases from J, with 5 bases between. The chain's CDR3 is CATSRDGVNTEAFF. CDR3 DNA: TGTGCCACCAGCAGAGATGGGGTGAACACTGAAGCTTTCTTT.

In its sample, this clonotype was seen a few times. This sequence joins TRBV9 and TRBJ2-5; 12 bases map to TRBD2. Germline assignment: CDR1 SGDLS and CDR2 YYNGEE. V dropped 3 bases and J dropped 2; count of bases not matched to a gene: 5. This CDR3 is built from 16 residues. The DNA for the CDR3 is TGTGCCAGCAGCGCAGGACTAGCGGGGCCTCAAGAGACCCAGTACTTC. It codes for CASSAGLAGPQETQYF.

This clonotype showed up just a few times. The chain is built from TRBV7-6 and TRBJ2-1, with 12 bases aligning to TRBD2. This CDR3 spans 16 amino acids. Germline CDR1 and CDR2: SGHVS and FNYEAQ. V trimming: 5 bases; J trimming: 4 bases; junction bases outside the gene matches: 6. DNA of the CDR3: TGTGCCAGCAGCGAAATACTAGCGGGGGGTTACAATGAGCAGTTCTTC. It translates to CASSEILAGGYNEQFF.

The chain recombines TRBV20-1 with TRBJ2-1; 8 positions match TRBD2. V lost 3 bases and J lost 7; bases outside the gene matches: 8. The length of the CDR3 is 14 residues. The germline V gene has CDR1 DFQATT and CDR2 SNEGSKA (reference sequence). The CDR3 region has the DNA TGCAGTGCTAGGGCGGGAGGTCTTTGGAATGAGCAGTTCTTC. It specifies CSARAGGLWNEQFF.

This sequence joins TRBV14 and TRBJ2-1; possibly TRBD1 for D (5 bases). CDR1 is SGHDN, CDR2 FVKESK, per germline. CDR3 length equals 13 residues. Trimming took off 1 base at V and 9 bases at J, with 10 bases between the two ends. The CDR3 region has the DNA TGTGCCAGCAGCCAAGCCTACAGGACTGAGCAGTTCTTC. As protein: CASSQAYRTEQFF.

The sample holds a few counts of this clonotype. The chain couples TRBV3-1 to TRBJ2-5, with TRBD1 identical over 8 bases. Germline CDR1 LGHDT, CDR2 YNNKEL (reference sequence). CDR3 length: 16 residues. V lost 0 bases, J lost 2 bases, and 5 bases stayed unmatched. The CDR3 protein is CASSQERTGRQETQYF. The CDR3, as DNA: TGTGCCAGCAGCCAAGAAAGGACAGGGAGGCAAGAGACCCAGTACTTC.

This clonotype was found a few times. This chain uses TRBV27 with TRBJ2-1; a weak D match, TRBD2 (6 bases). CDR1 and CDR2 from the germline V gene are MNHEY and SMNVEV (reference sequence). The CDR3 is made up of 13 amino acids. The V end lost 6 bases, the J end lost 3 bases, and 9 bases lay between the germline ends. The CDR3 nucleotides read TGTGCCAGCAGCCCGGGGGTCTACAATGAGCAGTTCTTC. It is translated as CASSPGVYNEQFF.